The 23 T cell receptor beta chains listed next were all sequenced from one sample in a study of T cell responses to AZD1222 COVID-19 vaccine. The method was immunoSEQ multiplex PCR; TCRdb's version includes in-frame clones alone and lacks a portion of them. The sample yields more than 250,000 clones, about 92% seen once. The input for sequencing was peripheral blood, taken on day 0 of AZD1222 vaccination. The origin of the receptors is an adult in good health.

The chain uses TRBV28 and TRBJ2-4, with TRBD1 identical over 7 bases. The length of the CDR3 is 15 residues. The V gene's germline CDR1 is MDHEN and CDR2 SYDVKM. The ends lost 2 bases at V and 10 bases at J; junction bases unmatched: 11. CDR3 loop: CASSLATGVGWIQYF. The CDR3 nucleotides read TGTGCCAGCAGTTTAGCTACAGGGGTAGGGTGGATTCAGTACTTC.

The rearrangement uses TRBV7-2 and TRBJ1-4; a possible D gene is TRBD1 (5 bases). Germline lookup yields CDR1 SGHTA and CDR2 FQGNSA. The CDR3 has 14 residues. Trimming removed 7 bases at V and 8 bases at J, with 17 bases between. CDR3 protein: CASTLGRAAEKLFF. The CDR3, as DNA: TGTGCCAGCACCCTAGGCAGGGCGGCCGAAAAACTGTTTTTT.

The chain uses TRBV28 and TRBJ1-2; the D is unclear. Germline V gives CDR1 MDHEN, CDR2 SYDVKM. The V end lost 3 bases, the J end lost 7 bases, and 12 bases lay between the germline ends. The CDR3 extends over 13 amino acids. Here the CDR3 reads CASSLALGVGYTF. CDR3 nucleotide sequence: TGTGCCAGCAGTTTGGCCCTAGGAGTTGGCTACACCTTC.

The chain links TRBV28 to TRBJ1-2, with D hard to call. This CDR3 has 12 residues. From germline, CDR1 is MDHEN and CDR2 SYDVKM. Trimming stripped 7 bases from V and 4 bases from J, with 10 bases between. CDR3 sequence reads: CASNPGFYGYTF. CDR3 sequence (DNA): TGTGCCAGCAACCCGGGTTTCTATGGCTACACCTTC.

CDR3 DNA: TGCGCCAGCAGCCTCTCGGGGGGCCGGAACACTGAAGCTTTCTTT. It yields the protein CASSLSGGRNTEAFF. The V gene is TRBV5-1, the J gene TRBJ1-1; TRBD1 might be the D (6 bases). The CDR3 runs 15 residues. CDR1 is SGHRS, CDR2 YFSETQ, per germline. V lost 4 bases and J lost 1, with 14 bases in between.

This clone was counted a single time. The chain has TRBV19 and TRBJ2-4; D gene unclear. The length of the CDR3 is 13 residues. The germline gives CDR1 LNHDA, CDR2 SQIVND (reference sequence). Trimming removed 4 bases from V and 1 base from J, with 5 bases in between. The CDR3 is CASSNGAKNIQYF. CDR3 in DNA: TGTGCCAGTAGTAACGGGGCCAAAAACATTCAGTACTTC.

The chain recombines TRBV11-3 with TRBJ2-3, with 7 bases identical to TRBD1. V shed 1 base, J shed 5 bases, and the junction held 6 bases outside the gene matches. CDR1 SGHNT and CDR2 YENEEA come from the germline V gene. The CDR3 is 15 amino acids. The DNA for the CDR3 is TGTGCCAGCAGCTTAGGGACAGGTGGTGTAGATACGCAGTATTTT. It codes for CASSLGTGGVDTQYF.

The CDR3 DNA reads as TGTGCCAGCTCCCAGGGACTCACTAATGAAAAACTGTTTTTT. Its translation is CASSQGLTNEKLFF. V gene TRBV19 combines with J gene TRBJ1-4, with D possibly matching TRBD1 (5 bases). This CDR3 comprises 14 residues. Trimming stripped 9 bases from V and 2 bases from J, with 13 bases between. Germline CDR1 is LNHDA and CDR2 is SQIVND (reference sequence).

The CDR3 nucleotides are TGTGCCAGTAGTATTGGGACTAGGGTACACGAGCAGTACTTC. Its translation: CASSIGTRVHEQYF. The gene calls are TRBV19 and TRBJ2-7; 8 positions match TRBD2. V gave up 3 bases and J gave up 5 bases; unmatched junction bases: 6. The CDR3 has 14 amino acids. Germline V gives CDR1 LNHDA, CDR2 SQIVND (reference sequence).

This clone was recorded once. The chain combines TRBV5-1 with TRBJ2-7, with TRBD2 matching 15 bases. The CDR3 has 20 residues. Germline assignment: CDR1 SGHRS and CDR2 YFSETQ. V shed 3 bases, J shed 0 bases, and the junction held 13 bases outside the gene matches. The CDR3 coding sequence is TGCGCCAGCAGCTCCGGGACTAGCGGGGGGCCGGTCTTACGCTCCTACGAGCAGTACTTC. It codes for CASSSGTSGGPVLRSYEQYF.

V is TRBV3-1 (or the pseudogene TRBV3-2) and J is TRBJ2-1; no reliable D call. Germline assignment: CDR1 LGHDT and CDR2 YNNKEL (reference sequence). Deletions cut 6 bases from V and 9 bases from J, with 12 bases between. This CDR3 is 12 amino acids long. CDR3 sequence: CASRLGMIEQFF. CDR3 coding DNA: TGTGCCAGCAGATTGGGAATGATTGAGCAGTTCTTC.

Concerning this clone itself: One junction end disagrees with the germline gene, perhaps due to a read error. J is TRBJ2-7 and V is TRBV9, with 7 bases matching TRBD2. The V gene's germline CDR1 is SGDLS and CDR2 YYNGEE. The CDR3 totals 16 residues. The CDR3 sequence: CASSVTASGGTYERYF. Here the CDR3 DNA reads TGTGCCAGCAGCGTAACCGCTAGCGGAGGGACCTACGAGCGGTACTTC.

The rearrangement links TRBV3-1 (or the pseudogene TRBV3-2) to TRBJ1-2; the D gene is possibly TRBD1 (5 bases). Germline-derived CDR1 and CDR2 are LGHDT and YNNKEL (reference sequence). The CDR3 loop spans 18 amino acids. Trimming took off 1 base at V and 8 bases at J, with 26 bases between the two ends. The CDR3 protein is CASSQVLLSPGPNTGYTF. The CDR3 DNA is TGTGCCAGCAGCCAAGTGCTCCTGTCACCGGGGCCAAATACCGGCTACACCTTC.

This chain joins TRBV15 and TRBJ2-3; D may be TRBD2 (5 bases). Germline loops: CDR1 LNHNV, CDR2 YYDKDF (reference sequence). The CDR3 is 17 residues long. Trimming took 6 bases from V and 0 from J, leaving 19 bases between them. This chain's CDR3 is CATSTLSTSGSTDTQYF. CDR3 nucleotide sequence: TGTGCCACCAGTACCCTCTCTACGAGCGGAAGCACAGATACGCAGTATTTT.

The chain joins TRBV10-3 to TRBJ2-2, with 16 bases fitting TRBD2. There are 17 residues in the CDR3. Trimming at V came to 11 bases and at J to 5 bases, leaving 11 bases not matched to a gene. The germline V gene encodes CDR1 ENHRY and CDR2 SYGVKD. This CDR3 is CAATGTSGRAGTGELFF. The CDR3 nucleotides read TGTGCCGCCACGGGGACTAGCGGGAGGGCCGGGACCGGGGAGCTGTTTTTT.

The chain has TRBV14 and TRBJ2-1, with D perhaps matching TRBD2 (5 bases). The germline V gene encodes CDR1 SGHDN and CDR2 FVKESK. The CDR3 contains 15 residues. V gave up 1 base and J gave up 6 bases, with 13 bases separating them. The CDR3 here is CASSQVGPRGNEQFF. The CDR3 nucleotides are TGTGCCAGCAGCCAAGTTGGGCCCCGGGGCAATGAGCAGTTCTTC.

CDR3: CASSLDRRFYEQYF. The CDR3 coding sequence is TGCGCCAGCAGCTTGGACAGGCGCTTCTACGAGCAGTACTTC. The V call is TRBV5-1, the J call TRBJ2-7; D is possibly TRBD1 (5 bases). CDR3 size: 14 residues. The V gene lost 0 bases and the J gene lost 3 bases, with 10 bases spanning the gap. Germline V gene sequence: CDR1 SGHRS, CDR2 YFSETQ.

The CDR3 protein is CASSLGGTGNNEQFF. The CDR3 DNA is TGCGCCAGCAGCCTCGGCGGGACAGGGAACAATGAGCAGTTCTTC. The chain links TRBV5-1 to TRBJ2-1, with 9 nucleotides matching TRBD1. CDR1 is SGHRS and CDR2 is YFSETQ in the germline V gene. The CDR3 is 15 residues long. V gave up 4 bases and J gave up 5 bases; unmatched junction bases: 7.

The chain recombines TRBV5-6 with TRBJ1-2, with D possibly TRBD1 on 6 matching bases. Germline CDR1 SGHDT, CDR2 YYEEEE. This CDR3 is built from 17 residues. V gave up 3 bases and J gave up 3 bases, with 21 bases separating them. The CDR3 sequence: CASSSTGISTAYYGYTF. CDR3 coding DNA: TGTGCCAGCAGCTCTACAGGGATCTCGACTGCCTACTATGGCTACACCTTC.

V usage is TRBV2 and J usage is TRBJ2-3; 12 positions match TRBD2. This CDR3 region has 16 residues. V lost 5 bases and J lost 2; bases outside the gene matches: 5. In germline, CDR1 is SNHLY, CDR2 FYNNEI. CDR3 region: CASSLGLAGHTDTQYF. Written as DNA, the CDR3 is TGTGCCAGCAGTCTGGGACTAGCGGGCCACACAGATACGCAGTATTTT.

The V gene is TRBV27, the J gene TRBJ1-2; perhaps TRBD1 as D (5 bases). Germline V gene data show CDR1 as MNHEY and CDR2 as SMNVEV (reference sequence). With 0 bases removed from V and 6 bases from J, the gap between germline ends came to 11 bases. This CDR3 comprises 14 residues. Here the CDR3 DNA reads TGTGCCAGCAGTTTATCCCCAGGGCTTGATGGCTACACCTTC. This codes for CASSLSPGLDGYTF.

This rearrangement joins TRBV28 to TRBJ2-7; no reliable D call. The CDR3 length is 15 residues. V shed 7 bases and J shed 2 bases, with 18 bases lying between them. The V gene's germline CDR1 is MDHEN and CDR2 SYDVKM. Written as DNA, the CDR3 is TGTGCCAGCATCTTCGGGTCCCCCGGCCCCTACGAGCAGTACTTC. Protein sequence: CASIFGSPGPYEQYF.

The rearrangement uses TRBV5-5 and TRBJ2-2, with D possibly called TRBD1 or TRBD2 (5 bases each). CDR1 SGHKS and CDR2 YYEKEE come from the germline V gene (reference sequence). CDR3 length equals 15 residues. V dropped 7 bases and J dropped 0 bases, with 13 bases sitting between them. The CDR3 region is CASGGLGANTGELFF. The CDR3 coding sequence is TGTGCCAGCGGCGGGCTGGGGGCGAACACCGGGGAGCTGTTTTTT.